This TCR beta chain was identified in a study of T-cell reconstitution after alpha-beta-depleted transplantation in children. TCRbeta library construction was performed incorporating unique molecular identifiers. MiXCR, run by TCRdb on the PCR reads, gives a single entry per CDR3 protein. The sample contains fewer than 550,000 distinct CDR3 sequences, approximately 10% of which appear only once. CDR1 is SEHNR, CDR2 FQNEAQ, per germline (reference sequence). V was trimmed by 0 bases and J by 0 bases, leaving 12 bases between them. The CDR3 spans 16 residues. Overall study findings and caveats: Where alpha-beta T cells came from about two months after transplant was reportedly several hundred expanded graft clones.

This clonotype has ten or more counts. As yet, its antigen is unknown. Sample: PBMCs, taken before TCRalphabeta/CD19-depleted stem cell transplant. V gene TRBV7-9 combines with J gene TRBJ2-7, with a possible D match to TRBD2 (6 bases). This TCR came from a child aged 2 to 10 with inherited bone marrow failure, due to receive a stem cell transplant. The CDR3 sequence is CASSLARGLSSYEQYF. The CDR3 DNA sequence: TGTGCCAGCAGCTTAGCGAGGGGACTGAGCTCCTACGAGCAGTACTTC.